The next 23 T cell receptor beta chains were all read from a single sample in a study of radiation and T cells in renal cell carcinoma. Sample time point: blood 2 weeks post-SBRT. The treatment was: 15 Gy SBRT to primary tumor, nephrectomy 4 weeks later. Profiling relied on immunoSEQ multiplex PCR, and the TCRdb table lists in-frame clones only, not all of them. The repertoire has about 150,000 clones, roughly 87% of them found once; the top ten carry 10% to 15%. The material sequenced was blood, taken from a patient whose treatment included radiotherapy and nephrectomy. Receptor source: a woman aged 45-65 years with renal cell carcinoma.

This CDR3 reads CASSPGGSQPQHF. CDR3 bases: TGTGCCAGCAGCCCAGGGGGGAGTCAGCCCCAGCATTTT. J is TRBJ1-5 and V is TRBV7-2; TRBD1 agrees at 7 bases. The ends lost 5 bases at V and 6 bases at J; junction bases unmatched: 4. The CDR3 contains 13 residues. From germline, CDR1 is SGHTA and CDR2 FQGNSA.

The chain combines TRBV5-1 with TRBJ1-4; D gene unclear. The CDR3 covers 16 residues. Germline assignment: CDR1 SGHRS and CDR2 YFSETQ. V was cut by 1 base and J by 0 bases, with 10 bases left in between. The CDR3 loop is CASSLNSGATNEKLFF. CDR3 sequence (DNA): TGCGCCAGCAGCTTGAACTCAGGTGCAACTAATGAAAAACTGTTTTTT.

The rearrangement links TRBV18 to TRBJ2-7; D is perhaps TRBD2 (5 bases). Trimming took 6 bases from V and 7 from J, leaving 16 bases between them. This CDR3 comprises 13 residues. Germline V CDR1 and CDR2: KGHSH, LQKENI. The CDR3, as DNA: TGTGCCAGCTCCCTCCACGTGGAGCGGGAGCAGTACTTC. Amino acids: CASSLHVEREQYF.

Note on this clone: Other DNA sequences in this sample translate to the same CDR3. The V gene is TRBV19, the J gene TRBJ1-2; D remains ambiguous. The CDR3 totals 13 residues. The V and J ends lost 3 bases and 4 bases respectively, with 9 bases between them. Germline CDR1 reads LNHDA; CDR2 reads SQIVND (reference sequence). CDR3 sequence: CASSIGQPYGYTF. CDR3 nucleotide sequence: TGTGCCAGTAGTATTGGGCAGCCCTATGGCTACACCTTC.

The rearrangement uses TRBV9 and TRBJ2-3, with 8 bases lining up with TRBD2. V gave up 4 bases and J gave up 0 bases; unmatched junction bases: 4. Germline loops: CDR1 SGDLS, CDR2 YYNGEE. This CDR3 region has 15 residues. The CDR3 protein is CASSILAGSTDTQYF. The DNA for the CDR3 is TGTGCCAGCAGCATCCTAGCGGGCAGCACAGATACGCAGTATTTT.

The count of this clone is one. V gene TRBV29-1 combines with J gene TRBJ2-4; 11 nucleotides agree with TRBD2. The CDR3 consists of 16 residues. Germline loops: CDR1 SQVTM, CDR2 ANQGSEA. The ends lost 4 bases at V and 0 bases at J; junction bases unmatched: 5. The CDR3 coding sequence is TGCAGCGTTGTCCTAGCGGGGGGACTAGCCAAAAACATTCAGTACTTC. Translated, it gives CSVVLAGGLAKNIQYF.

The V gene is TRBV7-2, the J gene TRBJ2-2; 9 bases match TRBD2. The V gene end was trimmed by 8 bases and the J gene end by 2 bases; junction bases not matched to a gene: 3. The germline gives CDR1 SGHTA, CDR2 FQGNSA. This CDR3 is built from 14 residues. CDR3 sequence (DNA): TGTGCCAGCGGGACTAGCCTTAACACCGGGGAGCTGTTTTTT. Translating it yields CASGTSLNTGELFF.

In its sample, this clone was seen once. This chain links TRBV5-1 with TRBJ2-5, with a possible D match to TRBD2 (6 bases). The CDR3 runs 15 residues. With 0 bases removed from V and 4 bases from J, the gap between germline ends came to 13 bases. Germline-derived CDR1 and CDR2 are SGHRS and YFSETQ. The CDR3 loop reads CASSLGSGWLETQYF. CDR3 nucleotides: TGCGCCAGCAGCTTGGGGAGCGGGTGGCTAGAGACCCAGTACTTC.

The chain combines TRBV6-5 with TRBJ2-7; D remains unclear. This CDR3 has 14 amino acids. V dropped 2 bases and J dropped 5 bases, with 13 bases sitting between them. Per the germline V gene, CDR1 is MNHEY and CDR2 is SVGAGI. The CDR3 sequence: CASSYRNSPHEQYF. The DNA for the CDR3 is TGTGCCAGCAGTTACAGGAACTCACCCCACGAGCAGTACTTC.

V and J are TRBV18 and TRBJ1-1; perhaps TRBD1 as D (5 bases). Germline loops: CDR1 KGHSH, CDR2 LQKENI. Trimming stripped 6 bases from V and 12 bases from J, with 23 bases between. This CDR3 is built from 14 residues. CDR3 bases: TGTGCCAGCTCCGTTAGGGAGAGGCAGGGCTTGACTTTCTTT. Its translation is CASSVRERQGLTFF.

The chain carries TRBV7-6 and TRBJ2-3; 11 bases map to TRBD2. With V trimmed by 2 bases and J by 6 bases, 1 base remained unmatched. The CDR3 loop spans 14 amino acids. Germline CDR1 SGHVS, CDR2 FNYEAQ. CDR3 DNA: TGTGCCAGCAGCTTAAGGACTAGCGGGGATACGCAGTATTTT. This encodes CASSLRTSGDTQYF.

The rearrangement links TRBV27 to TRBJ1-2; the D gene is possibly TRBD1 (5 bases). CDR1 and CDR2 from the germline V gene are MNHEY and SMNVEV (reference sequence). This CDR3 comprises 13 residues. Trimming cost V 3 bases and J 8 bases, with 13 bases left between them. CDR3 sequence reads: CASSFRQGLGYTF. In DNA, the CDR3 is TGTGCCAGCAGTTTTAGGCAGGGTCTCGGCTACACCTTC.

The table lists this clone with a few counts. This chain joins TRBV6-1 and TRBJ1-2, with D unclear. The CDR3 sequence is 13 residues long. V gave up 2 bases and J gave up 7 bases, with 11 bases separating them. Germline lookup yields CDR1 MNHNS and CDR2 SASEGT. CDR3 loop: CASSERGASGYTF. CDR3 bases: TGTGCCAGCAGTGAACGGGGAGCCAGTGGCTACACCTTC.

As for this clone: The same CDR3 is also encoded by other DNA sequences in this sample. The gene calls are TRBV2 and TRBJ2-6, with D hard to call. Trimming took off 3 bases at V and 2 bases at J, with 5 bases between the two ends. The CDR3 is 14 residues long. The V gene's germline CDR1 is SNHLY and CDR2 FYNNEI. The chain's CDR3 is CASSEVPGANVLTF. The CDR3 DNA reads as TGTGCCAGCAGTGAGGTGCCTGGGGCCAACGTCCTGACTTTC.

The chain carries TRBV5-1 and TRBJ1-2, with 8 bases matching TRBD1. The ends lost 0 bases at V and 8 bases at J; junction bases unmatched: 9. Germline V CDR1 and CDR2: SGHRS, YFSETQ. The CDR3 runs to 15 residues. The CDR3 coding sequence is TGCGCCAGCAGCTTGGATGCACCGGGACAGGCGGGCTACACCTTC. Amino acids: CASSLDAPGQAGYTF.

The J gene is TRBJ1-1, the V gene TRBV6-6, with 7 bases fitting TRBD1. Germline loops: CDR1 MNHNY, CDR2 SVGAGI (reference sequence). The CDR3 has 13 residues. After removal of 7 bases from V and 6 bases from J, the junction contained 8 bases not matched to a gene. The CDR3 nucleotides are TGTGCCAGCATCGACAGGGTCGGTGCTGAAGCTTTCTTT. The encoded protein is CASIDRVGAEAFF.

This clone was recorded a few times. V is TRBV9 and J is TRBJ1-6; a weak D match, TRBD1 (6 bases). V was clipped by 4 bases and J by 0 bases, with 23 bases between them. The CDR3 is made up of 20 amino acids. Germline V gives CDR1 SGDLS, CDR2 YYNGEE. The CDR3 region is CASSRPGGGPKSSYNSPLHF. DNA of the CDR3: TGTGCCAGCAGCCGACCTGGGGGGGGCCCGAAGAGCTCCTATAATTCACCCCTCCACTTT.

The chain employs TRBV2 and TRBJ2-1; D call uncertain. Trimming removed 4 bases from V and 0 bases from J, with 7 bases in between. CDR3 size: 14 residues. The V gene's germline CDR1 is SNHLY and CDR2 FYNNEI. The CDR3 DNA reads as TGTGCCAGCAGTGGGGATAGCTCCTACAATGAGCAGTTCTTC. Protein sequence: CASSGDSSYNEQFF. Together with reference TRBV2 and TRBJ2-1, the CDR3 gives the full variable domain: EPEVTQTPSHQVTQMGQEVILRCVPISNHLYFYWYRQILGQKVEFLVSFYNNEISEKSEIFDDQFSVERPDGSNFTLKIRSTKLEDSAMYFCASSGDSSYNEQFFGPGTRLTVL.

The V and J genes are TRBV27 and TRBJ2-7, with 7 bases lining up with TRBD1. The CDR3 totals 14 residues. The V and J ends lost 4 bases and 2 bases, in that order; junction bases with no gene match: 5. Germline CDR1 and CDR2: MNHEY and SMNVEV (reference sequence). The CDR3 region has the DNA TGTGCCAGCAGTTACAGGGGTTTCGCCTACGAGCAGTACTTC. This gives the protein CASSYRGFAYEQYF.

The chain employs TRBV23-1 and TRBJ1-4; no reliable D call. TRBV23-1 is identified as an open reading frame with a role that is uncertain. V lost 4 bases and J lost 8, with 17 bases in between. This CDR3 region has 15 residues. CDR3 residues: CASSPRTEQREKLFF. CDR3 nucleotides: TGCGCCAGCAGTCCACGGACCGAACAGCGGGAAAAACTGTTTTTT.

V is TRBV19 and J is TRBJ1-5, with 9 positions matching TRBD1. The CDR3 has 17 residues. With 5 bases clipped from V and 5 bases from J, the junction kept 13 bases outside the gene matches. Germline lookup yields CDR1 LNHDA and CDR2 SQIVND (reference sequence). The CDR3 coding sequence is TGTGCCAGTAGTGGCTGGACAGGGGATACAGAGGATCAGCCCCAGCATTTT. Its protein product is CASSGWTGDTEDQPQHF.

The J gene is TRBJ2-7, the V gene TRBV30; D possibly uses TRBD1 or TRBD2 (5 bases each). CDR3 length: 15 residues. CDR1 GTSNPN and CDR2 SVGIG come from the germline V gene (reference sequence). With 4 bases removed from V and 2 bases from J, the gap between germline ends came to 18 bases. The CDR3 coding sequence is TGTGCCTGGAAGCCGGGACGGACGGTTACCTACGAGCAGTACTTC. As protein: CAWKPGRTVTYEQYF.

CDR3 sequence reads: CASSPGRNEKLFF. The CDR3 nucleotides are TGTGCCAGCAGCCCCGGACGGAATGAAAAACTGTTTTTT. This chain connects TRBV14 to TRBJ1-4; D is undetermined. Trimming took off 4 bases at V and 5 bases at J, with 8 bases between the two ends. The CDR3 sequence is 13 residues long. The germline V gene has CDR1 SGHDN and CDR2 FVKESK.